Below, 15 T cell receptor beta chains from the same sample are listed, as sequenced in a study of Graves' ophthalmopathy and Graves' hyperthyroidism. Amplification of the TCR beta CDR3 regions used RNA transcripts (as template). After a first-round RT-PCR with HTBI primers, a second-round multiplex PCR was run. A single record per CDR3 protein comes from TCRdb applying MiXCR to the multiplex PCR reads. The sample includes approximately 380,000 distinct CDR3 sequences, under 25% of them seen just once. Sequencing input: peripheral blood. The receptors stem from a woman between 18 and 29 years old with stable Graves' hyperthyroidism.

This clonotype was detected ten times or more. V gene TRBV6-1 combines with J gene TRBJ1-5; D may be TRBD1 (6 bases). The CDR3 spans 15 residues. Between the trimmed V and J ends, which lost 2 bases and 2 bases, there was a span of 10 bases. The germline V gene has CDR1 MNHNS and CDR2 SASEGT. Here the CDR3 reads CASSEFRGGNQPQHF. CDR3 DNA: TGTGCCAGCAGTGAATTCAGGGGAGGCAATCAGCCCCAGCATTTT.

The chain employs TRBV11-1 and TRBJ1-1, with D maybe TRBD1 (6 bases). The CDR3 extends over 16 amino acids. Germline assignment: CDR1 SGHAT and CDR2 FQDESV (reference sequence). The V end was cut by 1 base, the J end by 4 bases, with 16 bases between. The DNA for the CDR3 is TGTGCCAGCAGCTTAGGCACAGGGCCCAGGGGCACTGAAGCTTTCTTT. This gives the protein CASSLGTGPRGTEAFF.

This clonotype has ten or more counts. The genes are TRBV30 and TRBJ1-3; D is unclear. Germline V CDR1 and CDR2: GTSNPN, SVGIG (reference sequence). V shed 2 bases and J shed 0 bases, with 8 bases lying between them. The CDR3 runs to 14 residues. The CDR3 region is CAWSPRSSGNTIYF. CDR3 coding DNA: TGTGCCTGGAGTCCCCGCTCCTCTGGAAACACCATATATTTT.

CDR3 DNA: TGTGCCAGCAACCCTACAGGGGCCAATCAGCCCCAGCATTTT. Translation: CASNPTGANQPQHF. The chain couples TRBV6-1 to TRBJ1-5; 7 nucleotides line up with TRBD1. In germline, CDR1 is MNHNS, CDR2 SASEGT. Unmatched junction bases numbered 6, after V lost 7 bases and J lost 3 bases. This CDR3 has 14 residues.

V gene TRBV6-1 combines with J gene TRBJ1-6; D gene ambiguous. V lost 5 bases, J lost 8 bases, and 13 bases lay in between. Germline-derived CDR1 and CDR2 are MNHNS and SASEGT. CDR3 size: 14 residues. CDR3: CASSRTDIDSPLHF. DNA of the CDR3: TGTGCCAGCAGTCGGACGGATATTGATTCACCCCTCCACTTT.

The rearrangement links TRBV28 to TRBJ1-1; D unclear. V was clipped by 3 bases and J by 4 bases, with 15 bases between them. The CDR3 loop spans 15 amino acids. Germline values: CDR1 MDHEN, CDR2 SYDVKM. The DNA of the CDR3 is TGTGCCAGCAGTTTCTGGGAGGCCGTGGGCACTGAAGCTTTCTTT. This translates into CASSFWEAVGTEAFF.

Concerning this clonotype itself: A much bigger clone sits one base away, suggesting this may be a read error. The DNA for the CDR3 is TGCAGCGTTAACCAGGGAACCGGGGAGCTGTTTTTT. Protein product: CSVNQGTGELFF. The chain combines TRBV29-1 with TRBJ2-2; perhaps TRBD1 as D (5 bases). There are 12 residues in the CDR3. V was pared by 5 bases and J by 5 bases, with 9 bases between. In germline, CDR1 is SQVTM, CDR2 ANQGSEA.

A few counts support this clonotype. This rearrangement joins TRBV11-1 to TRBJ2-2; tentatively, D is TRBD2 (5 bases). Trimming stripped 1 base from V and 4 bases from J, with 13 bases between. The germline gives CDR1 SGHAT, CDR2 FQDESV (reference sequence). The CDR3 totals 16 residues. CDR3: CASSLGSGDSTGELFF. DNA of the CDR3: TGTGCCAGCAGCTTAGGTTCCGGGGATAGCACCGGGGAGCTGTTTTTT.

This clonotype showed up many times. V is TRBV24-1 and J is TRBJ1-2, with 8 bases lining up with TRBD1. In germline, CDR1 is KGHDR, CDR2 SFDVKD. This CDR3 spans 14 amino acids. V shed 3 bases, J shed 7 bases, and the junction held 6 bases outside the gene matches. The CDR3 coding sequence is TGTGCCACCAGTGATGAGGGACAGGACGCTGGCTACACCTTC. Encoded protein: CATSDEGQDAGYTF.

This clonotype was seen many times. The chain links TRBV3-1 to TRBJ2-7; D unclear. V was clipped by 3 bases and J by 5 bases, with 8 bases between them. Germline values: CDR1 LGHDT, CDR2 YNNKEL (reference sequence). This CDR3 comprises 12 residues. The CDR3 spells CASSQRFDEQYF. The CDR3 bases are TGTGCCAGCAGCCAGAGGTTCGACGAGCAGTACTTC.

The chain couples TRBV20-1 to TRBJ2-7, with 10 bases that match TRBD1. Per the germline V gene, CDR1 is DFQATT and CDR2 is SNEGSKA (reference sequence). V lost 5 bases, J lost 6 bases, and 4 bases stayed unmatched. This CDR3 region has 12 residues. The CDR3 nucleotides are TGCAGTGCTGGGACAGGGGAGGGCGAGCAGTACTTC. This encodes CSAGTGEGEQYF.

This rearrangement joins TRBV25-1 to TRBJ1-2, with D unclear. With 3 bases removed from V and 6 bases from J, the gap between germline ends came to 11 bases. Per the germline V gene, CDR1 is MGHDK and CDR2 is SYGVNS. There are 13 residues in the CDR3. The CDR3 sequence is CASSDFRVHGYTF. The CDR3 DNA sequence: TGTGCCAGCAGTGATTTTAGGGTCCATGGCTACACCTTC.

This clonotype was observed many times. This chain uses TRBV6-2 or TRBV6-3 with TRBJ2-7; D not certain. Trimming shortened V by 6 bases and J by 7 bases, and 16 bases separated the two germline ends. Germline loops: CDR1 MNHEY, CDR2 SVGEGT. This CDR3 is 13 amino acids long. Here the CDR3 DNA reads TGTGCCAGCAGACCCTCGCCGCCCTGGGAGCAGTACTTC. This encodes CASRPSPPWEQYF.

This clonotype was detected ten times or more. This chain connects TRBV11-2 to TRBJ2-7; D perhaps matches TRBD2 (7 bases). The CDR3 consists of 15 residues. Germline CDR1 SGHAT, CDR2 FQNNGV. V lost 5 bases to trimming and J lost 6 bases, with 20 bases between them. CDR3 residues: CASSLYGGAPSEQYF. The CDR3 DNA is TGTGCCAGCAGCCTCTATGGGGGGGCGCCTAGCGAGCAGTACTTC.

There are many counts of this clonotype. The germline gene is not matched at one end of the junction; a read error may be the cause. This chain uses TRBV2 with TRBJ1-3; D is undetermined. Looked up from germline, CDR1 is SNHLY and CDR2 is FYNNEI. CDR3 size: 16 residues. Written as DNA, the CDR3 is TGTGCCAGCAGTGACGGAGCGACCCACTCTGGGAACACCATATATTTC. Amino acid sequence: CASSDGATHSGNTIYF.